The T cell receptor (beta chain) described here comes from a study of blood T cell repertoires in COVID-19. Looking at the study overall: Material from acute and convalescent COVID-19 was sourced from the United States, Italy and Spain. PBMCs, B-cell-depleted T cells, or T cells were the source of the cDNA or gDNA that made up the material.

The authors' processing: Researchers report that nucleated cell counts were estimated from reference gene primer amplification. Here immunoSEQ multiplex PCR was the method, and the copy in TCRdb shows in-frame clones only, minus some. V and J calls and clone size are copied from that table; D and trimming were computed from the DNA. The sample includes about 83,000 clones, 65% to 80% of them seen just once. V lost 0 bases and J lost 5, with 10 bases in between. The CDR3 covers 14 residues. Germline CDR1 reads LNHDA; CDR2 reads SQIVND (reference sequence). The sequence came from a woman over 75 with active or convalescent COVID-19. Sequenced input: peripheral blood. The chain recombines TRBV19 with TRBJ1-1; maybe TRBD1 (5 bases). For the CDR3, the DNA is TGTGCCAGTAGTATAGAACGGGGGGGAACTGAAGCTTTCTTT. Translated, it gives CASSIERGGTEAFF.